This T cell receptor (beta chain) was identified during a study of OX40 agonist ivuxolimab in advanced cancers. Repertoires were generated with immunoSEQ multiplex PCR, while TCRdb's copy carries only in-frame clones and drops some. The sample includes 75,000 to 100,000 clones, roughly 85% of them seen just once. This CDR3 has 15 residues. Trimming pared 5 bases from V and 7 bases from J, leaving 15 bases between. Germline V CDR1 and CDR2: SGHAT, FQDESV (reference sequence). The material sequenced was CD4+ or CD8+ T cells sorted from blood, taken in a trial of the OX40 agonist ivuxolimab. The V gene is TRBV11-1, the J gene TRBJ1-6, with D maybe TRBD1 (6 bases). The source of this sequence is an adult with an advanced solid tumor such as melanoma, head and neck, liver or kidney cancer. DNA of the CDR3: TGTGCCAGCAGCCCAGGACAGTCCCGGAATTCACCCCTCCACTTT. This sequence encodes CASSPGQSRNSPLHF.